The sequence of this T cell receptor beta chain was determined in a study of Ad26.COV2.S vaccination and SARS-CoV-2 variants. Overall study results and limits: Placebo recipients and vaccine recipients were similar in non-spike TCR breadth.

Here immunoSEQ multiplex PCR was the method, and the copy in TCRdb shows in-frame clones only, minus some. The repertoire holds hundreds of thousands of clones, about 89% seen once, with around 1.5% in the top ten. Treatment denoted: around 19 received Ad26.COV2.S at low or high dose, single or two shots; about 5 received placebo; per-sample allocation not given. Samples came from day 63 after the first vaccine or placebo injection. Whoever gave the sample was an adult aged 18-55 years in Boston. Only one count was recorded for this clone. The antigen remains unidentified. The CDR3 covers 13 residues. Trimming pared 4 bases from V and 5 bases from J, leaving 12 bases between.

This TCR was recovered from a person between 18 and 60 years old who received the Ad26.COV2.S COVID-19 vaccine or a placebo. The J gene is TRBJ2-7, the V gene TRBV12-3 or TRBV12-4; TRBD2 might be the D (6 bases). Sequences were derived from peripheral blood, sampled in a trial of Ad26.COV2.S vaccine versus placebo. CDR3 in amino acids: CASSSRTGDEQYF. CDR3 nucleotide sequence: TGTGCCAGCAGTTCCCGTACGGGGGACGAGCAGTACTTC.